This T cell receptor (beta chain) was documented in a study of T cells in Graves' hyperthyroidism and ophthalmopathy. In its sample, this clonotype was seen a few times. Per the germline V gene, CDR1 is SGDLS and CDR2 is YYNGEE. With 0 bases removed from V and 3 bases from J, the gap between germline ends came to 22 bases. CDR3 length: 19 amino acids. What was amplified from RNA transcripts were TCR beta CDR3 regions. The HTBI primer set drove a first-round RT-PCR of the TCR CDR3. TCRdb re-called the multiplex PCR reads with MiXCR, one entry per CDR3 protein. The sample has 500,000 or so distinct CDR3 sequences, 15% to 20% seen once.

Sequencing was performed on blood. This sequence joins TRBV9 and TRBJ2-1; no clear D gene. The receptor's source is a woman aged 25 to 45 with Graves' ophthalmopathy. The CDR3 bases are TGTGCCAGCAGCGTAGGTCTCATCGGGCGGCAGACCAGCTACAATGAGCAGTTCTTC. Protein product: CASSVGLIGRQTSYNEQFF.